The 27 T cell receptor beta chains reported below all come from one sample, sequenced in a study of beta chain features in type 1 diabetes. Expressed TCRB transcripts were sequenced after all isolated RNA was converted to cDNA. The data were produced by immunoSEQ multiplex PCR, yet TCRdb's version contains in-frame clones alone and is incomplete. Of some 150,000 clones listed, less than 8.5% are singletons. Sample: central memory CD4+ T cells from blood. Receptors originate from a woman aged 30 to 39 in good health.

There are many counts of this clone. This chain uses TRBV5-5 with TRBJ2-1, with TRBD2 matching 9 bases. Germline V gene data show CDR1 as SGHKS and CDR2 as YYEKEE (reference sequence). This CDR3 region has 15 residues. V trimming: 4 bases; J trimming: 3 bases; junction bases outside the gene matches: 5. The CDR3 here is CASSQAGGYYNEQFF. The CDR3 coding sequence is TGTGCCAGCAGCCAAGCGGGAGGCTACTACAATGAGCAGTTCTTC.

This clone was observed a few times. This chain uses TRBV9 with TRBJ2-7; perhaps TRBD2 as D (6 bases). The CDR3 extends over 13 amino acids. Germline V gene sequence: CDR1 SGDLS, CDR2 YYNGEE. V was trimmed by 2 bases and J by 7 bases, leaving 13 bases between them. DNA of the CDR3: TGTGCCAGCAGCGTCCCCGTGCGGGGAGAGCAGTACTTC. Translation gives CASSVPVRGEQYF.

V usage is TRBV9 and J usage is TRBJ2-5, with no clear D. V was cut by 4 bases and J by 4 bases, with 17 bases left in between. The length of the CDR3 is 15 residues. Germline V gene data show CDR1 as SGDLS and CDR2 as YYNGEE. CDR3 loop: CASSTTSRLGETQYF. The CDR3 region has the DNA TGTGCCAGCAGCACAACTTCGAGGTTGGGAGAGACCCAGTACTTC.

The chain combines TRBV19 with TRBJ2-2; tentatively, D is TRBD1 (5 bases). The V gene lost 5 bases and the J gene lost 1 base, with 8 bases spanning the gap. Germline V gives CDR1 LNHDA, CDR2 SQIVND (reference sequence). The CDR3 runs to 14 residues. The CDR3 coding sequence is TGTGCCAGTAGTCCCACAGGGAACACCGGGGAGCTGTTTTTT. Protein product: CASSPTGNTGELFF.

The table lists this clone with many counts. This chain joins TRBV5-4 and TRBJ1-2, with D unclear. Germline CDR1 SGHNT, CDR2 YYREEE (reference sequence). The CDR3 spans 13 residues. Deletions cut 0 bases from V and 2 bases from J, with 5 bases between. CDR3 DNA sequence: TGTGCCAGCAGCTTGGACTGGAACTATGGCTACACCTTC. This encodes CASSLDWNYGYTF. Complete variable domain (other parts from reference TRBV5-4 and TRBJ1-2): ETGVTQSPTHLIKTRGQQVTLRCSSQSGHNTVSWYQQALGQGPQFIFQYYREEENGRGNFPPRFSGLQFPNYSSELNVNALELDDSALYLCASSLDWNYGYTFGSGTRLTVV.

This clone was counted between two and nine times. The chain employs TRBV2 and TRBJ1-5; TRBD1 might be the D (6 bases). The CDR3 contains 15 residues. Trimming shortened V by 1 base and J by 5 bases, and 12 bases separated the two germline ends. Germline V gene lookup returns CDR1 SNHLY and CDR2 FYNNEI. The CDR3 is CASSEEQGPDQPQHF. The CDR3 nucleotides are TGTGCCAGCAGTGAAGAACAGGGCCCAGATCAGCCCCAGCATTTT.

This clone was seen more than once but under ten times. The V gene is TRBV28, the J gene TRBJ2-1, with TRBD2 as a possible D gene (6 bases). Deletions cut 5 bases from V and 5 bases from J, with 25 bases between. Germline values: CDR1 MDHEN, CDR2 SYDVKM. This CDR3 is built from 18 residues. CDR3 sequence (DNA): TGTGCCAGCAGTGATTGGGCCCGCGGGCTAGCGTCCCACAATGAGCAGTTCTTC. Protein: CASSDWARGLASHNEQFF.

The table lists this clone with a few counts. This chain joins TRBV2 and TRBJ1-2; the match to TRBD1 covers 8 bases. V lost 1 base and J lost 4; bases outside the gene matches: 2. Germline V gene sequence: CDR1 SNHLY, CDR2 FYNNEI. The CDR3 totals 14 residues. The CDR3 DNA reads as TGTGCCAGCAGTGAAGAGGACAGGGTCTATGGCTACACCTTC. Translating gives CASSEEDRVYGYTF. Based on the CDR3 plus reference TRBV2 and TRBJ1-2, the full variable domain is EPEVTQTPSHQVTQMGQEVILRCVPISNHLYFYWYRQILGQKVEFLVSFYNNEISEKSEIFDDQFSVERPDGSNFTLKIRSTKLEDSAMYFCASSEEDRVYGYTFGSGTRLTVV.

In this sample, this clone turned up a few times. CDR3 sequence reads: CASSLPGLAVNTGELFF. The DNA for the CDR3 is TGTGCCAGCTCATTACCGGGACTAGCGGTTAACACCGGGGAGCTGTTTTTT. The J gene is TRBJ2-2, the V gene TRBV7-2; 11 nucleotides match TRBD2. Per the germline V gene, CDR1 is SGHTA and CDR2 is FQGNSA. This CDR3 contains 17 residues. V lost 8 bases and J lost 2; bases outside the gene matches: 10.

The V gene is TRBV7-2, the J gene TRBJ2-5; tentative D call: TRBD1 (5 bases). The CDR3 has 13 amino acids. CDR1 SGHTA and CDR2 FQGNSA come from the germline V gene. V was cut by 3 bases and J by 2 bases, with 7 bases left in between. CDR3 sequence (DNA): TGTGCCAGCAGCTTGGGGCCACAAGAGACCCAGTACTTC. It codes for CASSLGPQETQYF.

CDR3 coding DNA: TGTGCCAGCAGTTTATCCGGTTCATTACTAGCGGGCAATGAGCAGTTCTTC. Translated, it gives CASSLSGSLLAGNEQFF. This chain connects TRBV27 to TRBJ2-1, with TRBD2 identical over 9 bases. The CDR3 consists of 17 residues. The ends lost 0 bases at V and 6 bases at J; junction bases unmatched: 9. The germline V gene encodes CDR1 MNHEY and CDR2 SMNVEV (reference sequence).

This clone was detected only a few times. This chain joins TRBV9 and TRBJ1-2; D unresolved. The CDR3 is made up of 14 amino acids. Trimming stripped 3 bases from V and 4 bases from J, with 13 bases between. In germline, CDR1 is SGDLS, CDR2 YYNGEE. CDR3 bases: TGTGCCAGCAGCGCTCGGGAGGGTCCCTATGGCTACACCTTC. Residues: CASSAREGPYGYTF.

The genes are TRBV27 and TRBJ2-7; 12 bases map to TRBD2. The CDR3 consists of 17 residues. Germline CDR1 is MNHEY and CDR2 is SMNVEV (reference sequence). Trimming took 5 bases from V and 0 from J; bases not matched to a gene: 8. This chain's CDR3 is CASSPRTSGIFSYEQYF. CDR3 nucleotides: TGTGCCAGCAGTCCGAGGACTAGCGGGATTTTCTCCTACGAGCAGTACTTC.

This clone showed up just a few times. The V gene is TRBV30, the J gene TRBJ1-5, with no clear D. CDR3 length: 15 residues. Germline assignment: CDR1 GTSNPN and CDR2 SVGIG (reference sequence). V was cut by 0 bases and J by 3 bases, with 12 bases left in between. The CDR3 DNA reads as TGTGCCTGGAGTGTAATGGCAGACTTCAATCAGCCCCAGCATTTT. Its translation is CAWSVMADFNQPQHF.

This clone turned up a few times. The chain employs TRBV5-1 and TRBJ2-6, with TRBD2 identical over 11 bases. The CDR3 sequence is 18 residues long. With V trimmed by 3 bases and J by 0 bases, 5 bases remained unmatched. The germline gives CDR1 SGHRS, CDR2 YFSETQ. The CDR3 DNA sequence: TGCGCCAGCAGCTCGGGACTAGCGGACTTCTCTGGGGCCAACGTCCTGACTTTC. Protein product: CASSSGLADFSGANVLTF.

A note on this clone: Relative to the germline gene, one junction end is altered; a read error may explain this. The CDR3, as DNA: TGTGCTAGCAGCTTGGGGACTAGCACAGATACGCAGTATTTT. Amino acids: CASSLGTSTDTQYF. The chain has TRBV7-7 and TRBJ2-3, with D maybe TRBD2 (6 bases). The CDR3 has 14 residues. Germline CDR1 reads SSHAT; CDR2 reads FNYEAQ (reference sequence).

This clone occurred a few times. This chain links TRBV5-1 with TRBJ1-1; D gene unclear. This CDR3 has 14 amino acids. V dropped 0 bases and J dropped 5 bases, with 11 bases sitting between them. Germline lookup yields CDR1 SGHRS and CDR2 YFSETQ. CDR3 sequence: CASSLAGSYTEAFF. In DNA, the CDR3 is TGCGCCAGCAGCTTGGCAGGCAGTTATACTGAAGCTTTCTTT. Drawing the rest from reference TRBV5-1 and TRBJ1-1, the complete variable domain is KAGVTQTPRYLIKTRGQQVTLSCSPISGHRSVSWYQQTPGQGLQFLFEYFSETQRNKGNFPGRFSGRQFSNSRSEMNVSTLELGDSALYLCASSLAGSYTEAFFGQGTRLTVV.

This clone was observed a few times. V usage is TRBV10-3 and J usage is TRBJ1-1, with D perhaps matching TRBD1 (5 bases). Trimming left V 10 bases short and J 3 bases short, with 12 bases between. CDR1 is ENHRY and CDR2 is SYGVKD in the germline V gene. The CDR3 runs to 12 residues. The CDR3 reads CATGWGDTEAFF. For the CDR3, the DNA is TGTGCCACGGGGTGGGGGGACACTGAAGCTTTCTTT.

This clone was counted at least ten times. The chain joins TRBV29-1 to TRBJ2-2; 7 bases are shared with TRBD1. The CDR3 runs to 14 residues. Germline V gene sequence: CDR1 SQVTM, CDR2 ANQGSEA. This CDR3 reads CSASDRSFTGELFF. CDR3 DNA: TGCAGTGCCTCGGACAGGTCCTTCACCGGGGAGCTGTTTTTT.

The chain employs TRBV7-2 and TRBJ1-2, with a weak D call TRBD1 (6 bases). Germline CDR1 is SGHTA and CDR2 is FQGNSA. Trimming took 5 bases from V and 1 from J, leaving 11 bases between them. The CDR3 is made up of 14 amino acids. For the CDR3, the DNA is TGTGCCAGCAGCCAAGGACAGCTTAACTATGGCTACACCTTC. It specifies CASSQGQLNYGYTF.

The chain carries TRBV7-9 and TRBJ2-1; 10 bases agree with TRBD1. The CDR3 totals 16 residues. In germline, CDR1 is SEHNR, CDR2 FQNEAQ (reference sequence). The junction had 6 bases not matched to a gene; V was cut back by 4 bases and J by 3 bases. The CDR3 coding sequence is TGTGCCAGCAGCTCAACCGGGACAGGGGTCTACAATGAGCAGTTCTTC. Its protein product is CASSSTGTGVYNEQFF.

The rearrangement joins TRBV5-1 to TRBJ2-7; 12 nucleotides line up with TRBD2. CDR1 SGHRS and CDR2 YFSETQ come from the germline V gene. The trim removed 4 bases at V and 7 bases at J, leaving 9 bases unmatched. The CDR3 is 15 amino acids. CDR3 sequence: CASSTPTSGGLEQYF. In DNA, the CDR3 is TGCGCCAGCAGCACCCCGACTAGCGGGGGCTTGGAGCAGTACTTC.

Only a few counts were recorded for this clone. V gene TRBV7-3 combines with J gene TRBJ2-2; 14 bases map to TRBD2. The CDR3 runs to 17 residues. V was pared by 4 bases and J by 7 bases, with 8 bases of the junction left unmatched. In germline, CDR1 is SGHTA, CDR2 FQGTGA. The CDR3 bases are TGTGCCAGCAGCTCCGGCGGGACTAGCGGGAGCGACGGGGAGCTGTTTTTT. It encodes CASSSGGTSGSDGELFF.

This clone appeared a few times. Germline is not matched at one junction end, which may reflect a read error. V usage is TRBV5-4 and J usage is TRBJ2-2; 8 bases are a match to TRBD2. Germline V lookup: CDR1 SGHNT, CDR2 YYREEE (reference sequence). The CDR3 sequence is 16 residues long. This chain's CDR3 is CASSPRAGDAGGELFF. The CDR3 DNA is TGCGCCAGCAGCCCACGAGCGGGAGATGCGGGCGGGGAGCTGTTTTTT.

The chain recombines TRBV27 with TRBJ2-7, with 8 bases matching TRBD1. Germline-derived CDR1 and CDR2 are MNHEY and SMNVEV (reference sequence). The CDR3 consists of 12 residues. V lost 7 bases, J lost 6 bases, and 5 bases stayed unmatched. The CDR3 bases are TGTGCCAGCAAGTCAGGGGGCGGCGAGCAGTACTTC. Its translation: CASKSGGGEQYF.

The chain has TRBV30 and TRBJ1-4, with D possibly TRBD1 on 5 matching bases. V shed 2 bases and J shed 4 bases, with 17 bases lying between them. Germline V lookup: CDR1 GTSNPN, CDR2 SVGIG (reference sequence). This CDR3 is 16 amino acids long. DNA of the CDR3: TGTGCCTGGAGTAATCGTATGTCAGGGTTTAATGAAAAACTGTTTTTT. Protein: CAWSNRMSGFNEKLFF.

This chain links TRBV5-1 with TRBJ2-1; 7 nucleotides match TRBD2. V shed 4 bases and J 10 bases; nucleotides not matched to a gene: 14. CDR1 is SGHRS and CDR2 is YFSETQ in the germline V gene. CDR3 size: 15 residues. CDR3 in DNA: TGCGCCAGCAGCCTGACTAGCATCCTGGAGAAAGAGCAGTTCTTC. Protein sequence: CASSLTSILEKEQFF.